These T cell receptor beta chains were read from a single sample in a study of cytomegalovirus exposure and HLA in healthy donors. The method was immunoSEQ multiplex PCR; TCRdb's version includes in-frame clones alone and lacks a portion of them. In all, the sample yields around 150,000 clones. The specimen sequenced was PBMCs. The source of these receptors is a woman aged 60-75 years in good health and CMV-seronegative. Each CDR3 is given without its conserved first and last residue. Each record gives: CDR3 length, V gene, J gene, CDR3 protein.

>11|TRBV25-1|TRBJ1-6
ASSESGTGPLH
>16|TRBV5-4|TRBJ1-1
ASSPVPGQGAPNSEAF
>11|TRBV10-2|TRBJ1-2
ASSDPTAYGYT
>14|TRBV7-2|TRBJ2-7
ASSHRGWASGYEQY
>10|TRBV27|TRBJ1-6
ASSPFNSPLH
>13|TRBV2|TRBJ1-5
ASRDRGYSNQPQH
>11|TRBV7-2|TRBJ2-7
ASSLDGTVGSY
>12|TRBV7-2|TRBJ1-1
ASSSDRRNTEAF
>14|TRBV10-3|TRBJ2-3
AISESGDRGTDTQY
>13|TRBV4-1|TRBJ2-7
ASSPGTDRPYEQY
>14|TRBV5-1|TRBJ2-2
ASSLLAGANTGELF
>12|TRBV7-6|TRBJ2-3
ASSPGTGGDTQY
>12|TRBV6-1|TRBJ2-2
ASSDWRETGELF
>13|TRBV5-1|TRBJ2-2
ASSFSRTGTGELF
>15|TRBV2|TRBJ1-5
ASSEWDSAQSNQPQH
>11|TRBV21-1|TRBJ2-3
ASCPREEDTQY
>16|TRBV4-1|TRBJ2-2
ASSLPQAGGLNTGELF
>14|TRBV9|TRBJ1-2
ASSPSESRGHYGYT
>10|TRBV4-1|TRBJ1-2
ASSSRAIGYT
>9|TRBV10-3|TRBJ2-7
AVQGAWEQY
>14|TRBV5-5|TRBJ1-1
ASSLRQGASNTEAF
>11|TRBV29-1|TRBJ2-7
SVEEGRYYEQY
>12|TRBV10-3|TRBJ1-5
AISAGGSNQPQH
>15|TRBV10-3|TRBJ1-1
AISASGAGGMNTEAF
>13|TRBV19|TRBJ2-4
ASSYTGIAKNIQY
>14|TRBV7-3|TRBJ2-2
ASSRTSGEDTGELF
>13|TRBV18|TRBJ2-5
ASSRGLAGAETQY
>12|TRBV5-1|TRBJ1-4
ASSPPGQGEKLF
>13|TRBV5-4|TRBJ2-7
ASSLTSGGAHEQY
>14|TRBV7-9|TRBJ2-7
ASSLAGLTQSTEQY
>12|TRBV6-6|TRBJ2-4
ASSPGGGKNIQY
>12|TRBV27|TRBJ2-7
ASSSNPGLGTAY
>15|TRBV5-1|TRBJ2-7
ASSPGLAGGPPYEQY
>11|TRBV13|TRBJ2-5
ASSLQGQETQY
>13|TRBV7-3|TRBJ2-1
ASSAGLAGSNEQF
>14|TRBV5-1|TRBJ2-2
ASSSLGTPVAGELF
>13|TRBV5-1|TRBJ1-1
ASSLEGQGRTEAF
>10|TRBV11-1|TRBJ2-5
ASSFSAETQY
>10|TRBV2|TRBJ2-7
ASSVQSYEQY
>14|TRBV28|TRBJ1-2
ASSFIQGLTNYGYT
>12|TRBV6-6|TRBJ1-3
ASSSQGSGNTIY
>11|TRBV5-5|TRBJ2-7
ASSFTGPVGQY